This is a list of T cell receptor beta chains from one sample in a study of a mutant IDH1 vaccine in newly diagnosed glioma. No antigens are known for them. Assay used: immunoSEQ multiplex PCR; TCRdb lists only in-frame clones, some missing. The table lists some 80,000 clones, 85% to 90% of them singletons. The source was PBMCs, collected from a glioma patient whose treatment included an IDH1 peptide vaccine. The receptors stem from a woman aged 50 to 60 with glioma. CDR3s include the opening cysteine and the closing phenylalanine or tryptophan. The order of the fields is V gene, J gene, clone size, D gene, CDR3 protein, CDR3 DNA. The D gene is left open where the match is weak. The listing skips clone size in some rows; elsewhere it reads once, few, many or a size class.

TRBV5-5	TRBJ2-1	-	-	CASSRTSDSYNEQFF	TGTGCCAGCAGCCGGACCTCGGACTCCTACAATGAGCAGTTCTTC
TRBV4-1	TRBJ2-7	-	-	CASSHHRGRNTNPNSYEQYF	TGCGCCAGCAGCCACCATCGAGGCCGCAATACCAATCCAAACTCCTACGAGCAGTACTTC
TRBV29-1	TRBJ2-7	-	TRBD2	CSVEGTSGRFRTYEQYF	TGCAGCGTTGAAGGGACTAGCGGGAGATTTAGGACCTACGAGCAGTACTTC
TRBV28	TRBJ2-3	-	TRBD2	CASLASGRGDTQYF	TGTGCCAGCCTGGCTAGCGGGAGAGGAGATACGCAGTATTTT
TRBV6-1	TRBJ1-5	-	TRBD1	CASSGGQPLYSNQPQHF	TGTGCCAGCAGTGGGGGACAGCCACTTTATAGCAATCAGCCCCAGCATTTT
TRBV7-3	TRBJ2-1	-	TRBD2	CASSFGLVTDEQFF	TGTGCCAGCAGCTTTGGACTAGTAACGGATGAGCAGTTCTTC
TRBV7-3	TRBJ2-5	-	-	CASSQAARETQYF	TGTGCCAGCAGCCAAGCGGCGCGGGAGACCCAGTACTTC
TRBV2	TRBJ1-5	few	-	CASGSQPQHF	TGTGCCAGCGGGAGTCAGCCCCAGCATTTT
TRBV7-9	TRBJ2-3	-	TRBD2	CASSWTSDTQYF	TGTGCCAGCAGCTGGACTAGCGATACGCAGTATTTT
TRBV19	TRBJ1-5	few	TRBD1	CASTRDRVQPQHF	TGTGCCAGTACCCGGGACAGGGTTCAGCCCCAGCATTTT
TRBV29-1	TRBJ2-1	-	TRBD2	CSVVVAGNEQFF	TGCAGCGTTGTGGTAGCGGGCAATGAGCAGTTCTTC
TRBV7-8	TRBJ1-6	few	-	CASRGSSENSPLHF	TGTGCCAGCAGGGGCTCCTCAGAAAATTCACCCCTCCACTTT
TRBV29-1	TRBJ2-7	-	TRBD1	CSVTAGTGTYEQYF	TGCAGCGTAACTGCCGGGACAGGCACCTACGAGCAGTACTTC
TRBV9	TRBJ2-5	-	-	CASSVGGSGVQETQYF	TGTGCCAGCAGCGTAGGAGGTAGTGGAGTCCAAGAGACCCAGTACTTC
TRBV5-1	TRBJ2-1	-	TRBD1	CASNDVAGGMNEQFF	TGCGCCAGCAATGATGTGGCAGGGGGCATGAATGAGCAGTTCTTC
TRBV7-9	TRBJ2-5	-	-	CASSLKIGPLETQYF	TGTGCCAGCAGCTTAAAAATAGGCCCTTTGGAGACCCAGTACTTC
TRBV4-1	TRBJ2-2	-	TRBD2	CASSPGLAGVLIGELFF	TGCGCCAGCAGCCCGGGACTAGCGGGAGTGTTGATCGGGGAGCTGTTTTTT
TRBV7-2	TRBJ2-7	-	TRBD2	CASSLGLGLYEQYF	TGTGCCAGCAGCCTCGGACTAGGATTATACGAGCAGTACTTC
TRBV6-6	TRBJ2-7	-	TRBD1	CASSMDRGHDYEQYF	TGTGCCAGCAGCATGGACAGGGGCCATGACTACGAGCAGTACTTC
TRBV2	TRBJ2-5	-	TRBD2	CASSSGRAGETQYF	TGTGCCAGCAGTAGCGGGAGGGCCGGGGAGACCCAGTACTTC
TRBV5-1	TRBJ2-1	-	-	CASSMKREQFF	TGCGCCAGCAGCATGAAAAGGGAGCAGTTCTTC
TRBV5-1	TRBJ2-7	-	TRBD1	CASSLRQGAREQYF	TGCGCCAGCAGCTTGAGGCAGGGGGCTCGCGAGCAGTACTTC